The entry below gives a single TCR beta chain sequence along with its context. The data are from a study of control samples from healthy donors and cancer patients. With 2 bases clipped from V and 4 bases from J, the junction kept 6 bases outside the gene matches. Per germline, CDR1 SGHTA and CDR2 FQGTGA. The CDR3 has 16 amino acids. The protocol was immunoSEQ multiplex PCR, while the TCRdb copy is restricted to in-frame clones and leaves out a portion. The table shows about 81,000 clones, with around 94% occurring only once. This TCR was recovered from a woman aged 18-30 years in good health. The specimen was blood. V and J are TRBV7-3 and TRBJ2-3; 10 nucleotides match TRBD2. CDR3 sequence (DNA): TGTGCCAGCAGCTTATCTAGCGGGAGTCGGGCAGATACGCAGTATTTT. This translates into CASSLSSGSRADTQYF. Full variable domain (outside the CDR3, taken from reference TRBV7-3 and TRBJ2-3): GAGVSQTPSNKVTEKGKYVELRCDPISGHTALYWYRQSLGQGPEFLIYFQGTGAADDSGLPNDRFFAVRPEGSVSTLKIQRTERGDSAVYLCASSLSSGSRADTQYFGPGTRLTVL.